The present T cell receptor (beta chain) was sequenced within a study of CD8+CD57+ T cells in acquired aplastic anemia. Background on the study: Across the sorted CD4+ and CD8+ cells, DNA amounts averaged roughly 3 ug. Study-wide findings and caveats: Patients were compared with controls for CD8+ Simpson's diversity, and no significant difference emerged.

Germline values: CDR1 SGHKS, CDR2 YYEKEE (reference sequence). With 4 bases removed from V and 3 bases from J, the gap between germline ends came to 13 bases. The CDR3 contains 14 residues. Flow cytometry had shown expanded CD8+CD57+ cells in the patients chosen for sequencing. Therapy had not been given to patients before blood sampling. Genomic DNA served as template for TCR beta VDJ and CDR3 profiling. Each CDR3 protein is one row after TCRdb ran MiXCR on the reads. The table has roughly 80,000 distinct CDR3 sequences, roughly 70% seen once. Regarding this clonotype: What it binds is not known.

V and J are TRBV5-5 and TRBJ1-1, with TRBD1 as a possible D gene (6 bases). The sequencing input was sorted CD4+, CD8+, or CD8+CD57+ T cells (not recorded which) from PBMCs. This clonotype was obtained from a human donor with aplastic anemia. CDR3 in DNA: TGTGCCAGCAGCACCAGGGGATCGGACACTGAAGCTTTCTTT. Amino acid sequence: CASSTRGSDTEAFF.